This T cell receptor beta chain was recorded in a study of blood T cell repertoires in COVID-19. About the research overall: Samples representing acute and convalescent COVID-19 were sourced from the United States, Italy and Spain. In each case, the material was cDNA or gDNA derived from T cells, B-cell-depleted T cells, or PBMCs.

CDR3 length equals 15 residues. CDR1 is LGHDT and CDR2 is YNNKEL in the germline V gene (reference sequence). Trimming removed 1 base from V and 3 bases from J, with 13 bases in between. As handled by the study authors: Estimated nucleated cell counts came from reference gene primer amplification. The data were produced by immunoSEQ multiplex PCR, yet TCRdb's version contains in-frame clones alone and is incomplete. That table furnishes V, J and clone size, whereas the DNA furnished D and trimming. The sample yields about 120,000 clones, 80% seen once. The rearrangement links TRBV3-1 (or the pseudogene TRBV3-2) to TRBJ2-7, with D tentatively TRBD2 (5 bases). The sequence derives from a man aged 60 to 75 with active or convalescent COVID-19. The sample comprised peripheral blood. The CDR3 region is CASSQGASRGYEQYF. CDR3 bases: TGTGCCAGCAGCCAAGGGGCTAGCCGGGGCTACGAGCAGTACTTC.